This entry is about one TCR beta chain. Antigen unknown. Germline CDR1 MNHNS, CDR2 SASEGT. This CDR3 spans 14 amino acids. With V trimmed by 6 bases and J by 5 bases, 7 bases remained unmatched. This sample is part of a study of beta chain features in type 1 diabetes. General study findings and limits: Any HLA effect on TCRB rearrangement was left unresolved by small sub-analyses. PCR might preferentially amplify shorter templates, equally in patients and controls. VDJ junctions from type 1 diabetes patients carried fewer insertions and larger deletions.

TCRB transcripts that were expressed got sequenced, as all of the isolated RNA had been reverse transcribed. Sequencing used immunoSEQ multiplex PCR; TCRdb keeps in-frame clones, though not all of them. This table has about 180,000 clones, less than 15% appearing once. The chain recombines TRBV6-1 with TRBJ2-3; 8 positions match TRBD1. This TCR came from a woman in her late teens or twenties in good health. What was sequenced was central memory CD4+ T cells from blood. The CDR3 reads CASSLTGVGDTQYF. The DNA for the CDR3 is TGTGCCAGCAGCCTGACAGGGGTTGGAGATACGCAGTATTTT.